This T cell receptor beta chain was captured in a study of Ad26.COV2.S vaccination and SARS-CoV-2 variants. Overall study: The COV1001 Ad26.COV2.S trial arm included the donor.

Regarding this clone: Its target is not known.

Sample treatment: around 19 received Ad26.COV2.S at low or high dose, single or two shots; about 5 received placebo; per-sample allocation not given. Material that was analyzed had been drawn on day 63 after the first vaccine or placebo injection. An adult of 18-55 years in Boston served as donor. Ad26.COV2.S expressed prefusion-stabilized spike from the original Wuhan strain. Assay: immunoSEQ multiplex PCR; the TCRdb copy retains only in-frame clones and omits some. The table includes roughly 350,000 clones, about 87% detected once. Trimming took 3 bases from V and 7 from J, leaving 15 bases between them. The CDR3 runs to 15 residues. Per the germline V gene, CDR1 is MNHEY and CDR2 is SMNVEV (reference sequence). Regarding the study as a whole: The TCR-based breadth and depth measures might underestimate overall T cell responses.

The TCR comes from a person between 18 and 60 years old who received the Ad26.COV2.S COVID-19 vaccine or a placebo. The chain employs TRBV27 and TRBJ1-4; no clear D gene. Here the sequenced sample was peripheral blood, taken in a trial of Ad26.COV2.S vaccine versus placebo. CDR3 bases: TGTGCCAGCAGTTTGATCCGAGCGAAGGGTGAAAAACTGTTTTTT. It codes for CASSLIRAKGEKLFF.